The table lists the clone carrying this T cell receptor (beta chain) with a few counts. Its antigen is unidentified. V was cut by 6 bases and J by 0 bases, with 8 bases left in between. Germline-derived CDR1 and CDR2 are SEHNR and FQNEAQ (reference sequence). The CDR3 is 13 residues long. Amplified TCR beta CDR3 regions came from RNA transcripts. With the HTBI primer set, the TCR CDR3 went through a first round of RT-PCR. MiXCR was run by TCRdb on the multiplex PCR reads, yielding one entry per CDR3 protein. The sample shows about 640,000 distinct CDR3 sequences, around 21% of them seen only once. This sample was taken from a study of T cells in Graves' hyperthyroidism and ophthalmopathy. Study-level results: A model of 13 V-J features distinguished ophthalmopathy from stable hyperthyroidism.

Sequenced input: blood. The chain uses TRBV7-9 and TRBJ1-1; unclear D gene. The source is a man aged 30 to 39 with Graves' ophthalmopathy. CDR3 sequence (DNA): TGTGCCAGCAGAGGCGGCATGAACACTGAAGCTTTCTTT. Encoded protein: CASRGGMNTEAFF. The whole variable domain, remainder taken from reference TRBV7-9 and TRBJ1-1, is DTGVSQNPRHKITKRGQNVTFRCDPISEHNRLYWYRQTLGQGPEFLTYFQNEAQLEKSRLLSDRFSAERPKGSFSTLEIQRTEQGDSAMYLCASRGGMNTEAFFGQGTRLTVV.